Following are 11 T cell receptor beta chains from one sample sequenced in a study of blood T cells in healthy people across ages. A sample-barcoded 5' primer and a J-beta primer mix were used in a second PCR of about 7 to 11 cycles. TCRdb passed the 5' RACE reads through MiXCR, listing each CDR3 protein once. The repertoire holds 800,000 or so distinct CDR3 sequences, with more than 20% as singletons. These sequences were also reported in another study, on T cells of mothers and their children.

Sequencing was done on a sample of blood. All receptors come from a boy aged 5-17 years in good health.

This clonotype was detected many times. The V and J genes are TRBV12-3 or TRBV12-4 and TRBJ2-1, with 8 bases matching TRBD1. The CDR3 is made up of 14 amino acids. V trimming: 6 bases; J trimming: 8 bases; junction bases outside the gene matches: 9. The CDR3 protein is CASRTGTGGDEQFF. CDR3 bases: TGTGCCAGCAGGACCGGGACAGGAGGCGATGAGCAGTTCTTC.

This CDR3 reads CASSLAPGVSGDTQYF. As DNA, the CDR3 is TGTGCCAGCAGCTTGGCCCCCGGAGTGTCGGGAGATACGCAGTATTTT. The chain couples TRBV5-5 to TRBJ2-3; D is undetermined. Between the trimmed V and J ends, which lost 0 bases and 5 bases, there was a span of 16 bases. CDR1 is SGHKS and CDR2 is YYEKEE in the germline V gene (reference sequence). This CDR3 spans 16 amino acids.

The chain combines TRBV20-1 with TRBJ1-2; D not certain. Trimming cost V 3 bases and J 4 bases, with 15 bases left between them. Germline-derived CDR1 and CDR2 are DFQATT and SNEGSKA (reference sequence). This CDR3 has 14 amino acids. CDR3 in DNA: TGCAGTGCTAGGGACCCTAAAAAGGGCTATGGCTACACCTTC. Protein sequence: CSARDPKKGYGYTF.

This clonotype was detected a few times. This chain uses TRBV15 with TRBJ2-3; D may be TRBD2 (7 bases). The CDR3 is made up of 15 amino acids. Trimming removed 5 bases at V and 2 bases at J, with 14 bases between. CDR1 and CDR2 (germline): LNHNV, YYDKDF (reference sequence). The CDR3 here is CATSYGGPLTDTQYF. CDR3 bases: TGTGCCACCAGCTACGGGGGGCCCCTCACAGATACGCAGTATTTT.

This rearrangement joins TRBV12-3 or TRBV12-4 to TRBJ2-2, with D perhaps TRBD1 (6 bases). The V end was cut by 6 bases, the J end by 5 bases, with 16 bases between. The CDR3 has 15 amino acids. CDR3 loop: CASSQDRRGTGELFF. CDR3 nucleotides: TGTGCCAGCAGCCAAGACAGGCGTGGGACCGGGGAGCTGTTTTTT.

The sample holds a few counts of this clonotype. The J gene is TRBJ1-4, the V gene TRBV12-3 or TRBV12-4; D uncertain. V lost 3 bases and J lost 6, with 14 bases in between. The CDR3 has 15 residues. DNA of the CDR3: TGTGCCAGCAGTTTGGACCGCTACGGGTATGAAAAACTGTTTTTT. This sequence encodes CASSLDRYGYEKLFF.

J is TRBJ1-2 and V is TRBV6-5; D remains ambiguous. The CDR3 covers 14 residues. In germline, CDR1 is MNHEY, CDR2 SVGAGI. V was shortened by 6 bases and J by 7 bases, with 18 bases between the two germline ends. CDR3 loop: CASSPGNDYFGYTF. The DNA of the CDR3 is TGTGCCAGCAGCCCTGGAAATGATTATTTTGGCTACACCTTC.

The rearrangement uses TRBV12-3 or TRBV12-4 and TRBJ1-3, with D possibly being TRBD1 (6 bases). V was clipped by 6 bases and J by 3 bases, with 12 bases between them. The CDR3 is 14 residues long. The CDR3 is CASRFGQFGNTIYF. CDR3 DNA: TGTGCCAGCAGGTTTGGACAGTTTGGAAACACCATATATTTT.

A few counts support this clonotype. The V call is TRBV7-8, the J call TRBJ2-3; D not certain. CDR3 length: 14 residues. Germline CDR1 SGHVS, CDR2 FQNEAQ. Trimming left V 5 bases short and J 6 bases short, with 15 bases between. The CDR3 sequence: CASSPVSRSDTQYF. Written as DNA, the CDR3 is TGTGCCAGCAGCCCAGTGTCACGATCCGATACGCAGTATTTT.

This clonotype was observed a single time. The chain employs TRBV7-6 and TRBJ1-2; D call uncertain. The CDR3 contains 11 residues. Germline lookup yields CDR1 SGHVS and CDR2 FNYEAQ. Trimming pared 8 bases from V and 8 bases from J, leaving 12 bases between. DNA of the CDR3: TGTGCCAGCGGAGGAGATGTGGGCTACACCTTC. It specifies CASGGDVGYTF. The full variable domain, its missing parts supplied by reference TRBV7-6 and TRBJ1-2, is GAGVSQSPRYKVTKRGQDVALRCDPISGHVSLYWYRQALGQGPEFLTYFNYEAQQDKSGLPNDRFSAERPEGSISTLTIQRTEQRDSAMYRCASGGDVGYTFGSGTRLTVV.

This clonotype was detected only a few times. V usage is TRBV6-2 or TRBV6-3 and J usage is TRBJ1-1, with a possible D match to TRBD1 (5 bases). Germline CDR1 MNHEY, CDR2 SVGEGT. The CDR3 is 15 amino acids. Trimming cost V 4 bases and J 4 bases, with 16 bases left between them. This chain's CDR3 is CASSSPGSGGTEAFF. The CDR3 DNA reads TGTGCCAGCAGTTCTCCCGGGTCCGGGGGCACTGAAGCTTTCTTT.